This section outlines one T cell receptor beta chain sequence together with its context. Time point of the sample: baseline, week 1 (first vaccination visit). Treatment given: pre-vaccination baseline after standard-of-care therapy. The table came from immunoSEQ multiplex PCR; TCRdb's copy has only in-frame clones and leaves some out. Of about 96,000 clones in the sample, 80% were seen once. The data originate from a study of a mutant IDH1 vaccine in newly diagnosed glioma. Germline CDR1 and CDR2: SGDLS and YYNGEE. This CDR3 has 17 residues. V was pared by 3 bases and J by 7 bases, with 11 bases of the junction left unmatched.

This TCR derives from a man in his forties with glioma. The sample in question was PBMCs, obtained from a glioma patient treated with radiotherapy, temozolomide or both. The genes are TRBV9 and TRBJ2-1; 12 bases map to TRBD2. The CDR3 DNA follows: TGTGCCAGCAGCGCTTCTAGCGGGAGGGCCCAGGGGAATGAGCAGTTCTTC. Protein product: CASSASSGRAQGNEQFF.